This TCR beta chain was sequenced during a study of Ad26.COV2.S vaccination and SARS-CoV-2 variants. Study information: Donor had been placed in the Ad26.COV2.S arm of the COV1001 trial.

As for this clone: Its antigen is not identified.

V lost 4 bases and J lost 6, with 11 bases in between. The CDR3 consists of 13 residues. Germline CDR1 reads LNHDA; CDR2 reads SQIVND (reference sequence). The study's findings and limits: Measurement of non-spike TCR breadth gave similar results in vaccine and placebo recipients. The TCR breadth and depth analyses may have produced an underestimate of total T cell responses.

Generated by immunoSEQ multiplex PCR, the TCRdb table keeps only in-frame clones and is missing some. The sample includes some 250,000 clones, roughly 90% of them seen just once. As to treatment: roughly 18 received Ad26.COV2.S at low or high dose, single or two shots; about 5 received placebo; per-sample allocation not given. Samples analyzed were those drawn on day 63 after the first vaccine or placebo injection. The rearrangement joins TRBV19 to TRBJ2-3, with D perhaps TRBD2 (6 bases). The specimen was peripheral blood, collected in a trial of Ad26.COV2.S vaccine versus placebo. The origin of this receptor is a person aged 18 to 65 who received the Ad26.COV2.S COVID-19 vaccine or a placebo. The CDR3, as DNA: TGTGCCAGTAGTACTGGGACTCGGGATACGCAGTATTTT. This sequence encodes CASSTGTRDTQYF.